These 6 T cell receptor beta chains were all obtained from the same sample, sequenced in a study of T cells after yellow fever vaccination. Using its own MiXCR run on the 5' RACE reads, TCRdb lists one record per CDR3 protein. In the table there are about 550,000 distinct CDR3 sequences, over 15% of which are singletons. Sample: PBMCs, taken 15 days after the yellow fever booster vaccination. These TCRs come from a man aged 30 to 45 who received the YFV17D yellow fever vaccine.

The table lists this clonotype with a count of one. V usage is TRBV5-4 and J usage is TRBJ2-7; TRBD2 matches at 7 bases. The germline gives CDR1 SGHNT, CDR2 YYREEE (reference sequence). V was clipped by 0 bases and J by 2 bases; unmatched bases: 8. This CDR3 is 16 amino acids long. CDR3 sequence reads: CASSLAFASGAYEQYF. CDR3 sequence (DNA): TGTGCCAGCAGCTTGGCGTTTGCTAGCGGAGCCTACGAGCAGTACTTC. Looking up the rest from reference TRBV5-4 and TRBJ2-7 gives the full variable domain: ETGVTQSPTHLIKTRGQQVTLRCSSQSGHNTVSWYQQALGQGPQFIFQYYREEENGRGNFPPRFSGLQFPNYSSELNVNALELDDSALYLCASSLAFASGAYEQYFGPGTRLTVT.

The chain uses TRBV5-6 and TRBJ1-2; the match to TRBD1 covers 8 bases. Unmatched junction bases numbered 5, after V lost 5 bases and J lost 5 bases. The CDR3 covers 13 residues. CDR1 is SGHDT, CDR2 YYEEEE, per germline. The CDR3 coding sequence is TGTGCCAGCAGTGCCAGGGGGCTGTATGGCTACACCTTC. It codes for CASSARGLYGYTF.

The J gene is TRBJ1-2, the V gene TRBV20-1, with D hard to call. The germline V gene encodes CDR1 DFQATT and CDR2 SNEGSKA (reference sequence). V shed 5 bases and J shed 8 bases, with 12 bases lying between them. This CDR3 has 11 residues. The CDR3 nucleotides read TGCAGTGCTGAAGCTTCAGGCGGCTACACCTTC. Amino acids: CSAEASGGYTF.

This clonotype was seen only once. The J gene is TRBJ2-2, the V gene TRBV6-2 or TRBV6-3; D not certain. The germline gives CDR1 MNHEY, CDR2 SVGEGT. The CDR3 sequence is 11 residues long. Between the trimmed V and J ends, which lost 10 bases and 6 bases, there was a span of 9 bases. For the CDR3, the DNA is TGTGCCATCTATGTGGCCGGGGAGCTGTTTTTT. Amino acids: CAIYVAGELFF.

This clonotype was seen only a few times. V gene TRBV12-3 or TRBV12-4 combines with J gene TRBJ2-2, with D uncertain. Trimming took off 6 bases at V and 8 bases at J, with 10 bases between the two ends. The CDR3 runs 12 residues. Written as DNA, the CDR3 is TGTGCCAGCAGCCCAAGTCGGGGGGAGCTGTTTTTT. Translating it yields CASSPSRGELFF.

This clonotype was observed many times. J is TRBJ2-2 and V is TRBV9; D not certain. There are 12 residues in the CDR3. With 2 bases removed from V and 7 bases from J, the gap between germline ends came to 6 bases. Germline V gene data show CDR1 as SGDLS and CDR2 as YYNGEE. The CDR3 is CASSVQGGELFF. The CDR3 DNA is TGTGCCAGCAGCGTCCAAGGCGGGGAGCTGTTTTTT.